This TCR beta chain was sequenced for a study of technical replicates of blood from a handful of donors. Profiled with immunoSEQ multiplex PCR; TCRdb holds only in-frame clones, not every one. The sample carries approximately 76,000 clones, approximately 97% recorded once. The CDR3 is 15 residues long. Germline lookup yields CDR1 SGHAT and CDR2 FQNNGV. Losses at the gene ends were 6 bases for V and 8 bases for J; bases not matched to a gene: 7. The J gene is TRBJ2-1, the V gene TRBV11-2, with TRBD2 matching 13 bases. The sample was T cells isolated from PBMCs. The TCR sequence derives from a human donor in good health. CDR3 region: CASSWTSGRWDEQFF. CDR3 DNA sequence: TGTGCCAGCAGTTGGACTAGCGGGAGATGGGATGAGCAGTTCTTC.